The sequence of this TCR beta chain was determined in a study of cytomegalovirus exposure and HLA in healthy donors. Whole-study results and caveats: It was reported that the classifier diagnosed cytomegalovirus status with high specificity and sensitivity in both the original and validation cohorts.

Concerning this clone: What it binds is not known.

CDR1 is SGHRS and CDR2 is YFSETQ in the germline V gene. This CDR3 has 15 amino acids. V lost 0 bases and J lost 3; bases outside the gene matches: 5. Clones were read by immunoSEQ multiplex PCR, and TCRdb kept only the in-frame ones, dropping some. The sample includes 300,000 to 450,000 clones, 75% to 90% of them seen just once. Sequenced: PBMCs. The V and J genes are TRBV5-1 and TRBJ2-7; 8 nucleotides align to TRBD1. The receptor's source is a woman aged 18-35 years in good health and CMV-seronegative. The CDR3 DNA is TGCGCCAGCAGCTTGGCACAGGGGGAAGGCTACGAGCAGTACTTC. It encodes CASSLAQGEGYEQYF.